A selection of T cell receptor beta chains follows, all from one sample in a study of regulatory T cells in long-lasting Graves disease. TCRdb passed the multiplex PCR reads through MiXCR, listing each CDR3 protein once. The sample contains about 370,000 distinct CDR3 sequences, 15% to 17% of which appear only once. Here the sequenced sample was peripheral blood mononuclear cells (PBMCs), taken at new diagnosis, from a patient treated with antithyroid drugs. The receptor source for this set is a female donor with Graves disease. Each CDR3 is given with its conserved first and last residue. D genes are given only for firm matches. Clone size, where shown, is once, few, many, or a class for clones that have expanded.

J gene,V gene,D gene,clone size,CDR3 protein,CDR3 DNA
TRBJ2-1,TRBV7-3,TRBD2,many,CASSSSERESYNEQFF,TGTGCCAGCAGCTCGTCGGAGCGGGAGTCCTACAATGAGCAGTTCTTC
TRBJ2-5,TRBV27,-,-,CASSPLHLETQYF,TGTGCCAGCAGTCCACTTCACTTGGAGACCCAGTACTTC
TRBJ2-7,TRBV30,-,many,CAWSVQGHEQYF,TGTGCCTGGAGTGTACAAGGCCACGAGCAGTACTTC
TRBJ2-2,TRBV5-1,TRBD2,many,CASSLQTSASGELFF,TGCGCCAGCAGCCTACAGACTAGCGCCTCCGGGGAGCTGTTTTTT
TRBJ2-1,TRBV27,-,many,CASSLGAFGVNEQFF,TGTGCCAGCAGTCTTGGGGCCTTCGGGGTAAATGAGCAGTTCTTC
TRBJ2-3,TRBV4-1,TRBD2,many,CASSQASGATDTQYF,TGCGCCAGCAGCCAGGCAAGCGGGGCCACAGATACGCAGTATTTT
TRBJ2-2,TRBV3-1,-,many,CASSQWTLNTGELFF,TGTGCCAGCAGCCAATGGACACTAAACACCGGGGAGCTGTTTTTT
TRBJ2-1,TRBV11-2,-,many,CASSLEAEGEQFF,TGTGCCAGCAGCTTAGAGGCTGAGGGAGAGCAGTTCTTC
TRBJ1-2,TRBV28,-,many,CASSFGLQGAIGYTF,TGTGCCAGCAGTTTCGGATTACAGGGAGCGATTGGCTACACCTTC
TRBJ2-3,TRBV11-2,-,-,CASRILAQSTDTQYF,TGTGCCAGCAGGATTCTAGCGCAGAGCACAGATACGCAGTATTTT
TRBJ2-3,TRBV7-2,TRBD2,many,CASSLFERDSTDTQYF,TGTGCCAGCAGCTTATTCGAGCGGGACAGCACAGATACGCAGTATTTT
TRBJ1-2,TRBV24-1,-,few,CATSEPTGDGYTF,TGTGCCACCAGTGAACCTACTGGGGACGGCTACACCTTC
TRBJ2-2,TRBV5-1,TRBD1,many,CASSLQGADTGELFF,TGCGCCAGCAGCTTACAGGGGGCGGACACCGGGGAGCTGTTTTTT
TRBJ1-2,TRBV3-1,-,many,CASSQGTASYGYTF,TGTGCCAGCAGCCAAGGGACAGCCAGCTATGGCTACACCTTC
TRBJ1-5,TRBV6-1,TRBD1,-,CASSIDREDNQPQHF,TGTGCCAGCAGTATAGACAGGGAGGACAATCAGCCCCAGCATTTT
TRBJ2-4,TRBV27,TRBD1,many,CASSLGRTGLNIQYF,TGTGCCAGCAGTTTGGGGCGGACAGGGCTAAACATTCAGTACTTC
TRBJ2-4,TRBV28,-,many,CASGEAAKNIQYF,TGTGCCAGCGGCGAGGCCGCCAAAAACATTCAGTACTTC
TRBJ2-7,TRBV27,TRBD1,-,CASSDRGIYEQYF,TGTGCCAGCAGTGACAGGGGTATATACGAGCAGTACTTC
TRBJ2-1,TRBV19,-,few,CASSIGPRESSYNEQFF,TGTGCCAGTAGTATTGGACCGAGAGAAAGCTCCTACAATGAGCAGTTCTTC
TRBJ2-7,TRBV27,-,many,CASSFASSYEQYF,TGTGCCAGCAGTTTCGCCAGCTCCTACGAGCAGTACTTC
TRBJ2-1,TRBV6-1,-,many,CASRSGATYNEQFF,TGTGCCAGCAGGTCCGGGGCAACCTACAATGAGCAGTTCTTC
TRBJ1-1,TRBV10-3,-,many,CAISPGPMNTEAFF,TGTGCCATCAGTCCGGGACCCATGAACACTGAAGCTTTCTTT
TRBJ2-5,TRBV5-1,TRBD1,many,CASSLTGDETQYF,TGCGCCAGCAGCCTGACAGGGGACGAGACCCAGTACTTC
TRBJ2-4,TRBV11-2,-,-,CASSLWADRRLAKNIQYF,TGTGCCAGCAGCCTCTGGGCCGACAGGCGTTTAGCCAAAAACATTCAGTACTTC
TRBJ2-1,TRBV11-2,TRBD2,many,CASSSQRGDPGLAGKTFF,TGTGCCAGCAGCTCCCAAAGGGGCGACCCGGGACTAGCGGGAAAGACGTTCTTC
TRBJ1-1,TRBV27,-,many,CASSLSALFGVSGLGTEAFF,TGTGCCAGCAGTTTATCGGCCCTGTTTGGTGTATCGGGTTTGGGCACTGAAGCTTTCTTT
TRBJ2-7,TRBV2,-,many,CASSDSGPYEQYF,TGTGCCAGCAGTGACTCGGGCCCCTACGAGCAGTACTTC
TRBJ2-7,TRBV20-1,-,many,CSATQGPYSYGQYF,TGCAGTGCTACCCAGGGGCCCTACTCCTACGGGCAGTACTTC
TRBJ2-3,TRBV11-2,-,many,CASSSIRDPTPDTQYF,TGTGCCAGCAGCTCCATCCGGGACCCAACCCCAGATACGCAGTATTTT
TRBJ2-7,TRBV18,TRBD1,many,CASSPGTAPYEQYF,TGTGCCAGCTCACCCGGGACAGCTCCCTACGAGCAGTACTTC
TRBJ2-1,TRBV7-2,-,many,CASSLTSQGTEQFF,TGTGCCAGCAGCTTAACTTCACAGGGTACAGAGCAGTTCTTC
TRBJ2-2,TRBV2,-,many,CASRTVQILDTGELFF,TGTGCCAGCAGAACAGTCCAGATTTTAGACACCGGGGAGCTGTTTTTT
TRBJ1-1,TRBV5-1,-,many,CASSFRDLGTEAFF,TGCGCCAGCAGCTTCAGGGATTTGGGCACTGAAGCTTTCTTT
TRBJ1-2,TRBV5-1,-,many,CASSFSEYYGYTF,TGCGCCAGCAGCTTTTCAGAATACTATGGCTACACCTTC
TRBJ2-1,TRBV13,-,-,CASSLDRAVDNEQFF,TGTGCCAGCAGCTTAGACCGGGCCGTCGACAATGAGCAGTTCTTC
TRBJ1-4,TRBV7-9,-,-,CASSLPSTNEKLFF,TGTGCCAGCAGCTTACCTTCAACTAATGAAAAACTGTTTTTT
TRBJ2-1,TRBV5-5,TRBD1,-,CASSFLGQEYNEQFF,TGTGCCAGCAGCTTCCTGGGACAGGAGTACAATGAGCAGTTCTTC
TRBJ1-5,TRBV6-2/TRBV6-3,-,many,CASILGYSNQPQHF,TGTGCCAGCATCCTCGGCTATAGCAATCAGCCCCAGCATTTT
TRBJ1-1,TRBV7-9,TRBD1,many,CASSLLDRGHTEAFF,TGTGCCAGCAGCTTATTAGACAGGGGTCACACTGAAGCTTTCTTT
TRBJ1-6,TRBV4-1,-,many,CASSQETGWINSPLHF,TGCGCCAGCAGCCAAGAGACTGGATGGATTAATTCACCCCTCCACTTT
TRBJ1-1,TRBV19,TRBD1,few,CASSMGQTMNTEAFF,TGTGCCAGTAGTATGGGACAGACTATGAACACTGAAGCTTTCTTT
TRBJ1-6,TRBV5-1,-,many,CASKTGDSPLHF,TGCGCCAGCAAAACGGGGGATTCACCCCTCCACTTT
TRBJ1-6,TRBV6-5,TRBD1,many,CASSSGRTGHSPLHF,TGTGCCAGCAGTTCTGGACGGACAGGGCATTCACCCCTCCACTTT